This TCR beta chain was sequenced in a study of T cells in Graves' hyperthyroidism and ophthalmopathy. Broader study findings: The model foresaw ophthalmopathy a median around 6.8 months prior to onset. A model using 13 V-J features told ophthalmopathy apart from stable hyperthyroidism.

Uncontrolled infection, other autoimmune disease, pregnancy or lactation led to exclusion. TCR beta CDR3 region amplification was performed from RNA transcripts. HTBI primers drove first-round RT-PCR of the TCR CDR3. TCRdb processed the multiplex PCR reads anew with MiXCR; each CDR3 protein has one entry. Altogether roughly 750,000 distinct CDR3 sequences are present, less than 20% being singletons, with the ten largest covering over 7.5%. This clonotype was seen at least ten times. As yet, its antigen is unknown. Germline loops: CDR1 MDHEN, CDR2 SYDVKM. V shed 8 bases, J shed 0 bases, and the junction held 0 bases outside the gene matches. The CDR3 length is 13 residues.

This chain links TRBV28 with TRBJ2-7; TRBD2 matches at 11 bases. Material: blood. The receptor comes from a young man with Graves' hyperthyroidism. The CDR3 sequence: CASLAGGSYEQYF. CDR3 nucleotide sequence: TGTGCCAGCCTAGCGGGAGGCTCCTACGAGCAGTACTTC.